One and the same sample provided the 21 T cell receptor beta chains below, sequenced in a study of shared clonotypes between healthy human individuals. Method: immunoSEQ multiplex PCR; TCRdb's copy keeps in-frame clones and lacks some. The sample yields 1.4 million to 1.5 million clones, around 95% seen once. Sequences were obtained from naive CD4+ T cells sorted from blood. The subset: CD45RA+ positively selected. The receptors originated from a man between 25 and 39 years old in good health.

The chain links TRBV28 to TRBJ1-1, with a tentative D call TRBD1 (5 bases). Trimming left V 3 bases short and J 7 bases short, with 12 bases between. CDR3 length: 13 amino acids. In germline, CDR1 is MDHEN, CDR2 SYDVKM. The CDR3 region has the DNA TGTGCCAGCAGTTTTTCGGGGCTCAGTGAAGCTTTCTTT. As protein: CASSFSGLSEAFF.

This clone came up once. The J gene is TRBJ2-3, the V gene TRBV5-1, with D perhaps TRBD1 (5 bases). The CDR3 contains 13 residues. V was shortened by 3 bases and J by 5 bases, with 10 bases between the two germline ends. From germline, CDR1 is SGHRS and CDR2 YFSETQ. The CDR3 loop reads CASSSNRLDTQYF. CDR3 DNA: TGCGCCAGCAGCTCCAACAGGCTAGATACGCAGTATTTT. The full variable domain, with the rest looked up from reference TRBV5-1 and TRBJ2-3, is KAGVTQTPRYLIKTRGQQVTLSCSPISGHRSVSWYQQTPGQGLQFLFEYFSETQRNKGNFPGRFSGRQFSNSRSEMNVSTLELGDSALYLCASSSNRLDTQYFGPGTRLTVL.

The chain recombines TRBV18 with TRBJ2-7; tentatively, D is TRBD2 (6 bases). V lost 6 bases and J 5 bases, leaving 14 bases between the germline ends. The CDR3 has 13 residues. From germline, CDR1 is KGHSH and CDR2 LQKENI. Here the CDR3 reads CASSRLDNHEQYF. The DNA for the CDR3 is TGTGCCAGCTCTAGACTAGACAACCACGAGCAGTACTTC.

Concerning this clone itself: This specimen includes other DNA sequences encoding the same CDR3. The chain combines TRBV9 with TRBJ2-7; no clear D. The CDR3 runs 14 residues. Trimming pared 0 bases from V and 0 bases from J, leaving 7 bases between. Germline V CDR1 and CDR2: SGDLS, YYNGEE. The CDR3 DNA is TGTGCCAGCAGCGTAGACAGTAACTCCTACGAGCAGTACTTC. Protein: CASSVDSNSYEQYF.

V gene TRBV7-8 combines with J gene TRBJ2-7, with a weak D call TRBD1 (5 bases). Trimming stripped 1 base from V and 3 bases from J, with 13 bases between. The CDR3 length is 15 residues. Germline V lookup: CDR1 SGHVS, CDR2 FQNEAQ. The CDR3 nucleotides read TGTGCCAGCAGCTTAGGGATGAAGGGGTACTACGAGCAGTACTTC. Encoded protein: CASSLGMKGYYEQYF.

V usage is TRBV4-3 and J usage is TRBJ2-3, with 8 positions matching TRBD2. This CDR3 has 18 amino acids. The germline gives CDR1 LGHNA, CDR2 YSLEER. Trimming at V came to 1 base and at J to 4 bases, leaving 13 bases not matched to a gene. CDR3 nucleotides: TGCGCCAGCAGCCAAGGCCGGGGCTTAGCGGGAAGTGCAGATACGCAGTATTTT. It encodes CASSQGRGLAGSADTQYF.

The gene calls are TRBV7-6 and TRBJ2-2, with D possibly matching TRBD2 (5 bases). Trimming stripped 6 bases from V and 5 bases from J, with 10 bases between. In germline, CDR1 is SGHVS, CDR2 FNYEAQ. CDR3 length equals 13 residues. CDR3 DNA: TGTGCCAGCAGTCGGGGTTTGACCGGGGAGCTGTTTTTT. Protein: CASSRGLTGELFF. Full variable domain (missing parts from reference TRBV7-6 and TRBJ2-2): GAGVSQSPRYKVTKRGQDVALRCDPISGHVSLYWYRQALGQGPEFLTYFNYEAQQDKSGLPNDRFSAERPEGSISTLTIQRTEQRDSAMYRCASSRGLTGELFFGEGSRLTVL.

V gene TRBV4-1 combines with J gene TRBJ2-7; 9 bases match TRBD2. From germline, CDR1 is MGHRA and CDR2 YSYEKL. With V trimmed by 1 base and J by 3 bases, 10 bases remained unmatched. This CDR3 has 17 residues. The DNA of the CDR3 is TGCGCCAGCAGCCAAGCGGCGACTAGCGGAGCTTACTACGAGCAGTACTTC. As protein: CASSQAATSGAYYEQYF.

The V gene is TRBV27, the J gene TRBJ2-7, with D possibly TRBD1 on 7 matching bases. From germline, CDR1 is MNHEY and CDR2 SMNVEV (reference sequence). The ends were cut back, 1 base at V and 3 bases at J, with 28 bases in the middle. This CDR3 region has 20 residues. CDR3 DNA: TGTGCCAGCAGTTTATGCCTCCAGGGGGTAATGAGGGAGGTAGACTACGAGCAGTACTTC. This sequence encodes CASSLCLQGVMREVDYEQYF.

The V gene is TRBV29-1, the J gene TRBJ2-1; D unclear. V gave up 2 bases and J gave up 2 bases, with 7 bases separating them. The CDR3 is 13 residues long. Germline CDR1 and CDR2: SQVTM and ANQGSEA. CDR3 bases: TGCAGCGTTGAACAGGTTACCTACAATGAGCAGTTCTTC. Residues: CSVEQVTYNEQFF.

The genes are TRBV6-5 and TRBJ1-5, with 9 nucleotides matching TRBD1. V lost 6 bases and J lost 6; bases outside the gene matches: 6. Germline V gene data show CDR1 as MNHEY and CDR2 as SVGAGI. This CDR3 has 14 residues. The CDR3 region has the DNA TGTGCCAGCAGACAGGGGGCGCGAGTTCAGCCCCAGCATTTT. Amino acid sequence: CASRQGARVQPQHF.

The chain links TRBV7-8 to TRBJ1-4, with TRBD1 identical over 8 bases. Germline CDR1 reads SGHVS; CDR2 reads FQNEAQ. This CDR3 is 14 amino acids long. V dropped 7 bases and J dropped 8; count of bases not matched to a gene: 9. CDR3 nucleotides: TGTGCCAGCACCCGAGGACAGGGTGGGGAAAAACTGTTTTTT. Translated: CASTRGQGGEKLFF.

The chain couples TRBV2 to TRBJ2-2; the D gene could be TRBD1 or TRBD2 (5 bases each). With 1 base removed from V and 1 base from J, the gap between germline ends came to 10 bases. The CDR3 totals 16 residues. Germline values: CDR1 SNHLY, CDR2 FYNNEI. The CDR3 bases are TGTGCCAGCAGTGAAGTGGGACGGATGAACACCGGGGAGCTGTTTTTT. Its protein product is CASSEVGRMNTGELFF.

The rearrangement joins TRBV27 to TRBJ1-2; 9 nucleotides line up with TRBD1. CDR3 size: 15 residues. Per germline, CDR1 MNHEY and CDR2 SMNVEV (reference sequence). V lost 3 bases and J lost 4; bases outside the gene matches: 6. The CDR3 nucleotides are TGTGCCAGCAGTTTTGGGGACAGGGCCGGCTATGGCTACACCTTC. It encodes CASSFGDRAGYGYTF.

The V and J genes are TRBV6-1 and TRBJ1-4; D is unresolved. CDR3 length: 14 residues. V was clipped by 5 bases and J by 6 bases, with 13 bases between them. Per the germline V gene, CDR1 is MNHNS and CDR2 is SASEGT. The CDR3 DNA is TGTGCCAGCAGTCAGGATCCTTGGGATGAAAAACTGTTTTTT. It translates to CASSQDPWDEKLFF.

The V call is TRBV5-1, the J call TRBJ2-1; 7 bases agree with TRBD2. The CDR3 totals 16 residues. Germline loops: CDR1 SGHRS, CDR2 YFSETQ. The J segment lost 4 bases and the V segment lost 4 bases, leaving 11 bases of the junction unmatched. This CDR3 reads CASSALGRVGYNEQFF. The CDR3 DNA reads TGCGCCAGCAGCGCCCTTGGGAGGGTAGGATACAATGAGCAGTTCTTC.

The V call is TRBV18, the J call TRBJ2-5, with D possibly TRBD2 on 6 matching bases. V lost 6 bases and J 2 bases, leaving 19 bases between the germline ends. This CDR3 spans 16 amino acids. Germline-derived CDR1 and CDR2 are KGHSH and LQKENI. DNA of the CDR3: TGTGCCAGCTCCCCAACGCCTCAGGGACTGCAAGAGACCCAGTACTTC. It yields the protein CASSPTPQGLQETQYF. Full variable domain (outside the CDR3, taken from reference TRBV18 and TRBJ2-5): NAGVMQNPRHLVRRRGQEARLRCSPMKGHSHVYWYRQLPEEGLKFMVYLQKENIIDESGMPKERFSAEFPKEGPSILRIQQVVRGDSAAYFCASSPTPQGLQETQYFGPGTRLLVL.

The genes are TRBV27 and TRBJ2-7; no firm D call. The CDR3 extends over 14 amino acids. CDR1 and CDR2 from the germline V gene are MNHEY and SMNVEV (reference sequence). V was pared by 3 bases and J by 4 bases, with 13 bases between. CDR3 in DNA: TGTGCCAGCAGTTTCTCTGCAGCGAGGTACGAGCAGTACTTC. It specifies CASSFSAARYEQYF.

V and J are TRBV7-9 and TRBJ2-1, with D maybe TRBD2 (6 bases). The CDR3 length is 16 residues. CDR1 is SEHNR, CDR2 FQNEAQ, per germline (reference sequence). V shed 3 bases and J shed 0 bases, with 12 bases lying between them. The CDR3 DNA follows: TGTGCCAGCAGCTTGTCGGGAGCCAGCTCCTACAATGAGCAGTTCTTC. Amino acid sequence: CASSLSGASSYNEQFF.

J is TRBJ2-2 and V is TRBV2; no definite D call. Germline CDR1 and CDR2: SNHLY and FYNNEI. CDR3 length: 15 residues. V shed 2 bases and J shed 0 bases, with 7 bases lying between them. CDR3 residues: CASSETFSNTGELFF. As DNA, the CDR3 is TGTGCCAGCAGTGAAACGTTTTCGAACACCGGGGAGCTGTTTTTT.

The V and J genes are TRBV15 and TRBJ1-3; a possible D gene is TRBD1 (5 bases). This CDR3 is built from 13 residues. Trimming shortened V by 3 bases and J by 8 bases, and 11 bases separated the two germline ends. Germline V lookup: CDR1 LNHNV, CDR2 YYDKDF (reference sequence). The CDR3 region is CATSRGPIDTIYF. CDR3 bases: TGTGCCACCAGCAGGGGACCGATAGACACCATATATTTT.